The clone carrying this T cell receptor (beta chain) was detected only a few times. Germline trimming cut 5 bases from V and 5 bases from J; bases unmatched to any gene: 10. This CDR3 is built from 17 residues. Germline CDR1 SSHAT, CDR2 FNYEAQ (reference sequence). The data originate from a study of blood T cell repertoires in COVID-19. Looking at the study overall: T cells, B-cell-depleted T cells, or PBMCs provided the cDNA or gDNA that served as material.

Original data processing: It was from reference gene primer amplification that nucleated cell counts were estimated. Here immunoSEQ multiplex PCR was the method, and the copy in TCRdb shows in-frame clones only, minus some. For V, J and clone size, that table is used; D and trimming come from the DNA. The sample carries tens of thousands of clones, about 84% recorded once. The specimen was peripheral blood. This TCR was sampled from an elderly man with active or convalescent COVID-19. The chain combines TRBV7-7 with TRBJ2-2; TRBD2 matches 11 bases. DNA for the CDR3: TGTGCCAGCAGCGCGAGTCTAGCGGGGGGTAGGACCGGGGAGCTGTTTTTT. It yields the protein CASSASLAGGRTGELFF.